The 10 T cell receptor beta chains presented below share a single source sample, sequenced in a study of blood T cell repertoires in COVID-19. TCRdb keeps only in-frame clones here, not all; method: immunoSEQ multiplex PCR. This table holds about 80,000 clones, roughly four fifths found once. Sequencing input: peripheral blood. These receptors originate from a man in his 70s with active or convalescent COVID-19.

This clone appeared a few times. This chain joins TRBV7-2 and TRBJ1-2; 8 bases are a match to TRBD1. The J segment lost 8 bases and the V segment lost 3 bases, leaving 5 bases of the junction unmatched. CDR1 and CDR2 from the germline V gene are SGHTA and FQGNSA. The CDR3 spans 13 residues. The CDR3 loop is CASSLSGGRGYTF. CDR3 bases: TGTGCCAGCAGCTTGTCAGGGGGCAGGGGCTACACCTTC.

A few counts support this clone. The chain carries TRBV5-1 and TRBJ1-1, with TRBD1 matching 8 bases. Per germline, CDR1 SGHRS and CDR2 YFSETQ. The CDR3 runs 13 residues. Trimming cost V 4 bases and J 4 bases; bases outside gene matches: 3. The DNA for the CDR3 is TGCGCCAGCAGCCCCGGACAGGGCACTGAAGCTTTCTTT. Protein product: CASSPGQGTEAFF.

This clone was seen only a few times. DNA for the CDR3: TGCGCCAGCAGCGAAACAGGGCTGTCAGGACAGCCCCAGCATTTT. Translating gives CASSETGLSGQPQHF. The gene calls are TRBV5-1 and TRBJ1-5; possible D gene TRBD1, 6 bases. V lost 4 bases, J lost 7 bases, and 18 bases lay in between. There are 15 residues in the CDR3. Germline assignment: CDR1 SGHRS and CDR2 YFSETQ.

The chain is built from TRBV5-6 and TRBJ2-2; D perhaps matches TRBD1 (5 bases). Germline assignment: CDR1 SGHDT and CDR2 YYEEEE. CDR3 length: 13 residues. The V end lost 2 bases, the J end lost 7 bases, and 9 bases lay between the germline ends. CDR3 sequence reads: CASSLDGHGELFF. DNA for the CDR3: TGTGCCAGCAGCTTAGACGGACACGGGGAGCTGTTTTTT. The full variable domain, its missing parts supplied by reference TRBV5-6 and TRBJ2-2, is DAGVTQSPTHLIKTRGQQVTLRCSPKSGHDTVSWYQQALGQGPQFIFQYYEEEERQRGNFPDRFSGHQFPNYSSELNVNALLLGDSALYLCASSLDGHGELFFGEGSRLTVL.

This clone was observed a single time. The chain employs TRBV19 and TRBJ2-5; no clear D gene. The CDR3 has 15 residues. CDR1 is LNHDA and CDR2 is SQIVND in the germline V gene (reference sequence). V shed 4 bases and J shed 4 bases, with 16 bases lying between them. CDR3 amino acids: CASSTLSTSRETQYF. The CDR3, as DNA: TGTGCCAGTAGTACGCTTTCTACGAGTAGAGAGACCCAGTACTTC.

This chain joins TRBV27 and TRBJ2-7, with a tentative D call TRBD1 (5 bases). V was pared by 6 bases and J by 5 bases, with 14 bases between. In germline, CDR1 is MNHEY, CDR2 SMNVEV (reference sequence). The CDR3 extends over 13 amino acids. The CDR3 here is CASRRAAGNEQYF. CDR3 nucleotides: TGTGCCAGCAGAAGGGCGGCAGGGAACGAGCAGTACTTC.

This clone was counted only a few times. This chain joins TRBV7-9 and TRBJ1-6; D is perhaps TRBD1 (6 bases). This CDR3 region has 14 residues. CDR1 and CDR2 from the germline V gene are SEHNR and FQNEAQ (reference sequence). Trimming took off 5 bases at V and 10 bases at J, with 15 bases between the two ends. In DNA form, the CDR3 reads TGTGCCAGCAGCGGCGGGGGGCTTCACTCACCCCTCCACTTT. It codes for CASSGGGLHSPLHF.

The chain combines TRBV7-8 with TRBJ2-5; TRBD1 matches at 9 bases. The CDR3 covers 17 residues. Trimming cost V 3 bases and J 6 bases; bases outside gene matches: 14. Germline V CDR1 and CDR2: SGHVS, FQNEAQ. CDR3 DNA: TGTGCCAGCAGCTTTAGCTCGTCCGGACAGGGGAGGCAGACCCAGTACTTC. Its protein product is CASSFSSSGQGRQTQYF.

V gene TRBV28 combines with J gene TRBJ1-5; 10 nucleotides line up with TRBD1. Per germline, CDR1 MDHEN and CDR2 SYDVKM. The CDR3 has 16 residues. The V segment lost 5 bases and the J segment 8 bases; nucleotides outside the gene matches: 12. CDR3 bases: TGTGCCAGCAGTGGATACAGGACAGGGGGTTTTGAGCCCCAGCATTTT. Translated, it gives CASSGYRTGGFEPQHF.

The V gene is TRBV30, the J gene TRBJ2-1; D is ambiguous. Germline V CDR1 and CDR2: GTSNPN, SVGIG (reference sequence). V shed 3 bases and J shed 7 bases, with 19 bases lying between them. CDR3 length: 15 residues. The chain's CDR3 is CAWRPSERWKNEQFF. The CDR3 DNA reads as TGTGCCTGGAGACCCTCTGAGCGTTGGAAGAATGAGCAGTTCTTC.